Listed below are T cell receptor beta chains from one sample, sequenced in a study of blood T cell repertoires in COVID-19. Clones were sequenced by immunoSEQ multiplex PCR, and TCRdb holds only the in-frame ones, with some missing. The sample records nearly 350,000 clones, roughly 90% being singletons. Sequencing was performed on peripheral blood. The receptor source for this set is a woman aged 70-85 years with COVID-19, enrolled during active disease. Both conserved end residues are trimmed from each CDR3. Each record gives: CDR3 protein, V gene, J gene.

CDR3 protein: ATRAAGEAF
V gene: TRBV24-1
J gene: TRBJ1-1

CDR3 protein: ASIPSLRDRDFRGANVLT
V gene: TRBV28
J gene: TRBJ2-6

CDR3 protein: ATSFGANTGELF
V gene: TRBV24-1
J gene: TRBJ2-2

CDR3 protein: ASSPPTRGGYKLF
V gene: TRBV5-8
J gene: TRBJ1-4

CDR3 protein: ASSSLGGDGYGYT
V gene: TRBV5-6
J gene: TRBJ1-2

CDR3 protein: ASSLSTGPPYEQY
V gene: TRBV6-2/TRBV6-3
J gene: TRBJ2-7

CDR3 protein: ASSLAGFYEQY
V gene: TRBV5-1
J gene: TRBJ2-7

CDR3 protein: ASSQTSFSYNEQF
V gene: TRBV4-1
J gene: TRBJ2-1

CDR3 protein: ASSISSNYGYT
V gene: TRBV28
J gene: TRBJ1-2

CDR3 protein: ASSPDNAYGYT
V gene: TRBV9
J gene: TRBJ1-2

CDR3 protein: ASSQDTRSGNTIY
V gene: TRBV14
J gene: TRBJ1-3

CDR3 protein: ASNQSPAGELF
V gene: TRBV7-9
J gene: TRBJ2-2

CDR3 protein: ASSLWVLTGSYNEQF
V gene: TRBV28
J gene: TRBJ2-1

CDR3 protein: ATKPGGLREAF
V gene: TRBV27
J gene: TRBJ1-1

CDR3 protein: AISESGDQPQH
V gene: TRBV10-3
J gene: TRBJ1-5

CDR3 protein: ASSSHRGAGNTIY
V gene: TRBV19
J gene: TRBJ1-3

CDR3 protein: ASTPGTRYNEQF
V gene: TRBV28
J gene: TRBJ2-1

CDR3 protein: ASSLVDRVVLAF
V gene: TRBV11-2
J gene: TRBJ1-1

CDR3 protein: ASSIRGGDSYEQY
V gene: TRBV19
J gene: TRBJ2-7

CDR3 protein: ASSYGQWMGELF
V gene: TRBV6-5
J gene: TRBJ2-2

CDR3 protein: AISESHPGQGNEQF
V gene: TRBV10-3
J gene: TRBJ2-1

CDR3 protein: ASSRSGGNYGYT
V gene: TRBV4-1
J gene: TRBJ1-2

CDR3 protein: ATRQGRNNEQF
V gene: TRBV10-3
J gene: TRBJ2-1

CDR3 protein: ASRTEKFNYGYT
V gene: TRBV19
J gene: TRBJ1-2

CDR3 protein: ASSQDRLEIYGYT
V gene: TRBV4-3
J gene: TRBJ1-2

CDR3 protein: ASSSPSGAQY
V gene: TRBV6-5
J gene: TRBJ2-7

CDR3 protein: ASSVEADRVTEAF
V gene: TRBV9
J gene: TRBJ1-1

CDR3 protein: ATSGGVETQY
V gene: TRBV24-1
J gene: TRBJ2-5

CDR3 protein: ASSQGTGGANVLT
V gene: TRBV3-1/TRBV3-2
J gene: TRBJ2-6

CDR3 protein: ASSAYRGGRQETQY
V gene: TRBV7-9
J gene: TRBJ2-5

CDR3 protein: ASSLLLRGTGGWGYT
V gene: TRBV7-3
J gene: TRBJ1-2

CDR3 protein: ASSPKRDSPLH
V gene: TRBV18
J gene: TRBJ1-6

CDR3 protein: AWSVGSNQPQH
V gene: TRBV30
J gene: TRBJ1-5

CDR3 protein: ASGLEIAGTGELF
V gene: TRBV6-6
J gene: TRBJ2-2

CDR3 protein: ASSPRLAGGDEQF
V gene: TRBV27
J gene: TRBJ2-1

CDR3 protein: ASSERLREGGYT
V gene: TRBV2
J gene: TRBJ1-2

CDR3 protein: ASSLSGGAGNTIY
V gene: TRBV4-3
J gene: TRBJ1-3

CDR3 protein: ASGLTGVTYEQY
V gene: TRBV12-5
J gene: TRBJ2-7

CDR3 protein: ASSYEQPGGYT
V gene: TRBV6-2/TRBV6-3
J gene: TRBJ1-2

CDR3 protein: ASSEAGGYTGELF
V gene: TRBV2
J gene: TRBJ2-2

CDR3 protein: ASRPAGQPNYGYT
V gene: TRBV7-2
J gene: TRBJ1-2

CDR3 protein: SGGQGWETQY
V gene: TRBV29-1
J gene: TRBJ2-5

CDR3 protein: ASSLGQSNQPQH
V gene: TRBV5-1
J gene: TRBJ1-5

CDR3 protein: ASSLSVTGPQGEQY
V gene: TRBV7-2
J gene: TRBJ2-7

CDR3 protein: ASSLTGGEAEAF
V gene: TRBV4-2
J gene: TRBJ1-1